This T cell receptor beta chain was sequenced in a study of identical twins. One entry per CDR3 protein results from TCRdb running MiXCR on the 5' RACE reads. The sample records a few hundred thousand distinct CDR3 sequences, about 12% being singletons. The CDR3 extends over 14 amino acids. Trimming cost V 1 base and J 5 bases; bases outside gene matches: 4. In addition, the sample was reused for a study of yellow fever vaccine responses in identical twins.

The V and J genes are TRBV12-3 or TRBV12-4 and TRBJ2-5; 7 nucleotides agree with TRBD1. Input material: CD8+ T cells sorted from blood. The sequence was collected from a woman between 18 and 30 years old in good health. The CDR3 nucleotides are TGTGCCAGCAGTTTAGGGGCAGGGGGTGAGACCCAGTACTTC. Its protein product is CASSLGAGGETQYF.